This is a list of T cell receptor beta chains from one sample in a study of blood T cell repertoires in COVID-19. Measured with immunoSEQ multiplex PCR; TCRdb has only the in-frame clones, and not every one. This table holds roughly 140,000 clones, under 90% found once. Sequenced sample: peripheral blood. These receptor sequences come from a human donor in a cohort sampled during active COVID-19. Each CDR3 is given with its conserved first and last residue. Fields, in order: clone size, V gene, J gene, D gene, CDR3 protein, CDR3 DNA. A D gene is named only where the DNA matches it firmly. Some rows mark clone size as missing; the rest say once, few, many or name a class of expanded clone.

.	TRBV30	TRBJ1-6	.	CAWRTRTDNSPLHF	TGTGCCTGGAGGACCCGGACAGATAATTCACCCCTCCACTTT
.	TRBV7-2	TRBJ2-3	TRBD2	CASSLTSGTDTQYF	TGTGCCAGCAGCTTAACTAGCGGCACAGATACGCAGTATTTT
once	TRBV30	TRBJ2-6	TRBD1	CAWSVSGGTGANVLTF	TGTGCCTGGAGTGTATCAGGGGGTACTGGGGCCAACGTCCTGACTTTC
.	TRBV7-8	TRBJ1-2	.	CASSLVAPGNYGYTF	TGTGCCAGCAGCTTAGTGGCGCCGGGGAACTATGGCTACACCTTC
.	TRBV4-3	TRBJ1-4	.	CASSQDLAITNEKLFF	TGCGCCAGCAGCCAAGATCTCGCGATAACTAATGAAAAACTGTTTTTT
.	TRBV7-6	TRBJ2-2	TRBD2	CASSLGLAGAGELFF	TGTGCCAGCAGCCTTGGACTAGCGGGGGCCGGGGAGCTGTTTTTT
.	TRBV5-1	TRBJ2-5	.	CASSTRQKETQYF	TGCGCCAGCAGCACCCGACAGAAAGAGACCCAGTACTTC
.	TRBV2	TRBJ2-3	.	CASRKMASTDTQYF	TGTGCCAGCAGGAAGATGGCTAGCACAGATACGCAGTATTTT
.	TRBV28	TRBJ1-4	TRBD1	CASSWDRDGEKLFF	TGTGCCAGCAGCTGGGACAGGGATGGGGAAAAACTGTTTTTT
.	TRBV23-1	TRBJ1-2	.	CASSLLRYYGYTF	TGCGCCAGCAGTCTTCTCCGGTACTATGGCTACACCTTC
once	TRBV27	TRBJ2-3	TRBD2	CASSFLLAGVRDTQYF	TGTGCCAGCAGTTTTCTGCTAGCGGGGGTTAGGGATACGCAGTATTTT
few	TRBV3-1/TRBV3-2	TRBJ2-7	.	CASSQEVRGAEQYF	TGTGCCAGCAGCCAAGAGGTGCGGGGCGCCGAGCAGTACTTC
.	TRBV18	TRBJ1-1	.	CASSLGLLNTEAFF	TGTGCCAGCTCGCTGGGCCTCTTGAACACTGAAGCTTTCTTT
.	TRBV7-9	TRBJ1-5	.	CASSLGTDNQPQHF	TGTGCCAGCAGCTTAGGGACAGACAATCAGCCCCAGCATTTT
.	TRBV18	TRBJ1-6	.	CASSPTQGSPLHF	TGTGCCAGCTCACCAACGCAGGGCTCACCCCTCCACTTT
.	TRBV30	TRBJ1-1	.	CAWSVRVVSKNTEAFF	TGTGCCTGGAGTGTACGTGTCGTCAGTAAGAACACTGAAGCTTTCTTT
.	TRBV27	TRBJ2-7	TRBD2	CASSRGLAGEYYEQYF	TGTGCCAGCAGTCGTGGACTAGCGGGGGAATACTACGAGCAGTACTTC
.	TRBV6-2/TRBV6-3	TRBJ1-2	.	CASSYSDGKGYTF	TGTGCCAGCAGTTACTCTGACGGGAAAGGCTACACCTTC
.	TRBV6-1	TRBJ1-5	.	CASSEFPDQPQHF	TGTGCCAGCAGTGAATTCCCCGATCAGCCCCAGCATTTT
.	TRBV24-1	TRBJ1-1	.	CATSDVPGTEAFF	TGTGCCACCAGTGATGTCCCAGGAACTGAAGCTTTCTTT
.	TRBV3-1/TRBV3-2	TRBJ1-2	TRBD1	CASSRTGGNSPNYGYTF	TGTGCCAGCAGCCGCACAGGGGGCAACTCGCCTAACTATGGCTACACCTTC
.	TRBV7-2	TRBJ2-6	TRBD1	CASSSGTGREGANVLTF	TGTGCCAGCAGCTCCGGGACAGGGAGAGAGGGGGCCAACGTCCTGACTTTC
.	TRBV12-5	TRBJ2-3	.	CASGLVLTVSTDTQYF	TGTGCTAGTGGTTTGGTACTGACAGTGAGCACAGATACGCAGTATTTT
.	TRBV1	TRBJ2-7	.	CTSSLRRGFSYEQYF	TGCACCAGCAGCCTTAGGCGGGGCTTCTCCTACGAGCAGTACTTC
.	TRBV7-9	TRBJ2-6	TRBD1	CASSPGTGNSGANVLTF	TGTGCCAGCAGCCCCGGGACAGGTAACTCTGGGGCCAACGTCCTGACTTTC
.	TRBV6-5	TRBJ1-2	.	CASSYSSRAASGYTF	TGTGCCAGCAGTTACTCTTCCAGGGCGGCGAGTGGCTACACCTTC
.	TRBV4-3	TRBJ2-1	.	CASSQDPPPSVGEQFF	TGCGCCAGCAGCCAAGATCCCCCCCCTAGCGTAGGTGAGCAGTTCTTC
few	TRBV5-1	TRBJ1-5	.	CASSLTGGQNQPQHF	TGCGCCAGCAGCTTGACGGGGGGGCAGAACCAGCCCCAGCATTTT
.	TRBV2	TRBJ1-4	TRBD1	CASSTQGGNEKLFF	TGTGCCAGCAGTACACAGGGGGGTAATGAAAAACTGTTTTTT
.	TRBV18	TRBJ1-4	.	CASSLSAGYNEKLFF	TGTGCCAGCTCACTGAGCGCAGGGTACAATGAAAAACTGTTTTTT
.	TRBV14	TRBJ2-5	.	CASSQTAGQETQYF	TGTGCCAGCAGCCAAACAGCGGGCCAAGAGACCCAGTACTTC
.	TRBV14	TRBJ2-2	.	CASSQTTGSNTGELFF	TGTGCCAGCAGCCAAACGACAGGCTCGAACACCGGGGAGCTGTTTTTT
.	TRBV10-2	TRBJ2-2	.	CASSVSGELFF	TGCGCCAGCTCCGTGTCCGGGGAGCTGTTTTTT
.	TRBV5-5	TRBJ1-4	.	CASRPSPGTNEKLFF	TGTGCCAGCAGGCCAAGTCCAGGGACTAATGAAAAACTGTTTTTT
.	TRBV19	TRBJ1-1	.	CASSRRGIGFGDTEAFF	TGTGCCAGTAGTCGGAGGGGCATTGGCTTCGGGGACACTGAAGCTTTCTTT
.	TRBV2	TRBJ1-2	TRBD1	CASSVKQGLNYGYTF	TGTGCCAGCAGTGTAAAACAGGGGCTTAACTATGGCTACACCTTC
.	TRBV4-2	TRBJ1-1	TRBD1	CASSQGDSQGVEAFF	TGTGCCAGCAGCCAGGGCGACAGCCAGGGGGTTGAAGCTTTCTTT
.	TRBV6-5	TRBJ2-2	TRBD2	CASTLGSGGTGELFF	TGTGCCAGCACCTTAGGCAGCGGGGGCACCGGGGAGCTGTTTTTT
.	TRBV29-1	TRBJ2-5	.	CSVDPGRETQYF	TGCAGCGTTGATCCAGGGAGGGAGACCCAGTACTTC
.	TRBV4-3	TRBJ1-2	.	CASSQEARDNYGYTF	TGCGCCAGCAGCCAAGAGGCCAGGGATAACTATGGCTACACCTTC
.	TRBV28	TRBJ2-2	TRBD1	CASSLTQGATGELFF	TGTGCCAGCAGCTTGACACAGGGGGCCACCGGGGAGCTGTTTTTT
.	TRBV4-2	TRBJ1-4	.	CASSPKVQGRREKLFF	TGTGCCAGCAGCCCAAAAGTCCAGGGGAGACGTGAAAAACTGTTTTTT
.	TRBV5-6	TRBJ1-2	.	CASSGRDGTIYGYTF	TGTGCCAGCAGCGGCCGGGACGGGACAATATATGGCTACACCTTC
.	TRBV6-4	TRBJ2-2	.	CASSDSRGGELFF	TGTGCCAGCAGTGACTCGCGAGGCGGGGAGCTGTTTTTT
once	TRBV7-2	TRBJ2-7	.	CASSFPGVYEQYF	TGTGCCAGCAGCTTTCCGGGGGTCTACGAGCAGTACTTC
.	TRBV4-3	TRBJ2-7	TRBD2	CASSQDPGGEQYF	TGCGCCAGCAGCCAAGATCCGGGGGGCGAGCAGTACTTC
.	TRBV18	TRBJ2-7	TRBD1	CASSPPVGQGIYEQYF	TGTGCCAGCTCACCACCGGTGGGACAGGGAATCTACGAGCAGTACTTC
.	TRBV10-3	TRBJ2-1	.	CAISRDSLGSEQFF	TGTGCCATCAGTAGGGACTCCCTCGGGAGTGAGCAGTTCTTC
.	TRBV4-2	TRBJ2-7	TRBD2	CASSYSGVSSYEQYF	TGTGCCAGCTCTTATAGCGGGGTTAGCTCCTACGAGCAGTACTTC
.	TRBV5-1	TRBJ2-3	.	CASSVLEGSTDTQYF	TGCGCCAGCTCGGTCTTAGAGGGAAGCACAGATACGCAGTATTTT
.	TRBV6-5	TRBJ1-1	.	CASSRPGITEAFF	TGTGCCAGCAGTCGCCCAGGGATAACTGAAGCTTTCTTT
.	TRBV3-1/TRBV3-2	TRBJ2-1	TRBD1	CASSQGAGGTYNEQFF	TGTGCCAGCAGCCAAGGTGCAGGGGGAACCTACAATGAGCAGTTCTTC
.	TRBV2	TRBJ2-7	.	CAQAQPRDSSSYEQYF	TGTGCCCAAGCCCAACCGCGGGACAGCAGCTCCTACGAGCAGTACTTC
.	TRBV7-2	TRBJ2-5	TRBD1	CASSETGTGETQYF	TGTGCCAGCAGCGAAACCGGGACAGGAGAGACCCAGTACTTC
few	TRBV6-5	TRBJ1-2	.	CASRRQSSNYGYTF	TGTGCCAGCAGACGACAGAGTTCTAACTATGGCTACACCTTC
few	TRBV6-2/TRBV6-3	TRBJ1-3	.	CASSYSRNTIYF	TGTGCCAGCAGTTACTCGAGGAACACCATATATTTT
.	TRBV7-6	TRBJ2-5	.	CASSLAPGGAQETQYF	TGTGCCAGCAGCTTAGCGCCCGGTGGGGCTCAAGAGACCCAGTACTTC
.	TRBV7-9	TRBJ1-6	.	CASSPKGTSANSPLHF	TGTGCCAGCAGCCCTAAAGGGACTTCAGCTAATTCACCCCTCCACTTT
.	TRBV5-4	TRBJ2-3	.	CASTLLRSGTDTQYF	TGTGCCAGCACCCTTCTGAGGAGCGGCACAGATACGCAGTATTTT
.	TRBV6-5	TRBJ2-2	.	CASSRDNGELFF	TGTGCCAGCAGTCGGGACAACGGGGAGCTGTTTTTT